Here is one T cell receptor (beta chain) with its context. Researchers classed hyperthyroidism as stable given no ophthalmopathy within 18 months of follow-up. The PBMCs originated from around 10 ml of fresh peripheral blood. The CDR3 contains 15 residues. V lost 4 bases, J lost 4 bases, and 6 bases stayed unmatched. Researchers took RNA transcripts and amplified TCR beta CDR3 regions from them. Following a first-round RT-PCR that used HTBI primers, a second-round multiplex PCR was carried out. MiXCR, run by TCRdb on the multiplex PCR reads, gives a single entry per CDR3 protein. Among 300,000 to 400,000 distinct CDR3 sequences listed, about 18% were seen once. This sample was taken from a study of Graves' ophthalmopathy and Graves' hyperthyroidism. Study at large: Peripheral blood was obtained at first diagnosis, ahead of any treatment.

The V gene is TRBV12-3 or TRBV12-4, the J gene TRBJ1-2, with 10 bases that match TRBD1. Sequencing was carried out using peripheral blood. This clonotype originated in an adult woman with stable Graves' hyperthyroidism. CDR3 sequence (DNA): TGTGCCAGCAGTTGGACAGGGGGAAGAATCTATGGCTACACCTTC. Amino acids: CASSWTGGRIYGYTF.